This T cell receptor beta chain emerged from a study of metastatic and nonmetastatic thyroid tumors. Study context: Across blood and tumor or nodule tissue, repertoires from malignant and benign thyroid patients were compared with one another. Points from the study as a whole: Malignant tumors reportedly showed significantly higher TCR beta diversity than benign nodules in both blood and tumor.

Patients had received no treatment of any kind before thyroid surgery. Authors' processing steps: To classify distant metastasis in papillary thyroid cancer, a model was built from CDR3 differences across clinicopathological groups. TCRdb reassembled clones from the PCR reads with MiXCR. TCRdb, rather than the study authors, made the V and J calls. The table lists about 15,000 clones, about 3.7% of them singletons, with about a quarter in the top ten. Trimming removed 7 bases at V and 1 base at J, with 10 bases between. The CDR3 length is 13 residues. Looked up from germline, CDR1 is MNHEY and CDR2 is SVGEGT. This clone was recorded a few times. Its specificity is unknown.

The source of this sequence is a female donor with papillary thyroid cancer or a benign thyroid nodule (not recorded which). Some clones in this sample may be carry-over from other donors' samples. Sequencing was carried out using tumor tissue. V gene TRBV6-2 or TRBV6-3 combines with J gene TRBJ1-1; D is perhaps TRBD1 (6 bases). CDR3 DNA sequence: TGTGCCAGCATTGAAGGGGGGAACACTGAAGCTTTCTTT. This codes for CASIEGGNTEAFF.